The next 28 T cell receptor beta chains were all read from a single sample in a study of regulatory T cells in long-lasting Graves disease. In building TCR beta libraries, iRepertoire HTBI primers were used together with Arm-PCR of CDR3 regions. TCRdb re-called the multiplex PCR reads with MiXCR, one entry per CDR3 protein. Among 530,000 or so distinct CDR3 sequences listed, roughly 15% were seen once. Time point meaning: newly diagnosed GD, antithyroid drugs for less than 3 months. The TCR library was made from RNA that had been extracted from PBMCs in TRIzol. This same sample was also taken into another study, of T cells in Graves' hyperthyroidism and ophthalmopathy.

Source: peripheral blood mononuclear cells (PBMCs), taken at new diagnosis, from a patient treated with antithyroid drugs. Source of these receptors: a man aged 18 to 30 with Graves disease.

The V gene is TRBV9, the J gene TRBJ2-1, with a weak D call TRBD1 (5 bases). Trimming removed 0 bases at V and 4 bases at J, with 11 bases between. Per the germline V gene, CDR1 is SGDLS and CDR2 is YYNGEE. There are 15 residues in the CDR3. CDR3 loop: CASSVDQGSYNEQFF. The CDR3 nucleotides read TGTGCCAGCAGCGTAGATCAGGGTTCGTACAATGAGCAGTTCTTC.

This clonotype was seen a few times. V and J are TRBV19 and TRBJ2-7; 8 bases match TRBD2. Per the germline V gene, CDR1 is LNHDA and CDR2 is SQIVND (reference sequence). This CDR3 spans 15 amino acids. The V and J ends lost 6 bases and 7 bases, in that order; junction bases with no gene match: 14. The CDR3 here is CASSQTSGNYGEQYF. CDR3 nucleotide sequence: TGTGCCAGTAGCCAAACTAGCGGAAACTACGGAGAGCAGTACTTC. The whole variable domain, filled in from reference TRBV19 and TRBJ2-7, reads DGGITQSPKYLFRKEGQNVTLSCEQNLNHDAMYWYRQDPGQGLRLIYYSQIVNDFQKGDIAEGYSVSREKKESFPLTVTSAQKNPTAFYLCASSQTSGNYGEQYFGPGTRLTVT.

This clonotype was counted between two and nine times. This chain joins TRBV5-1 and TRBJ2-7; 9 bases are a match to TRBD1. CDR1 and CDR2 from the germline V gene are SGHRS and YFSETQ. The CDR3 is made up of 16 amino acids. V dropped 1 base and J dropped 0; count of bases not matched to a gene: 5. The CDR3: CASSLRGTGSSYEQYF. As DNA, the CDR3 is TGCGCCAGCAGCTTGAGGGGGACAGGGTCCTCCTACGAGCAGTACTTC.

The chain couples TRBV6-1 to TRBJ2-3; 8 bases align to TRBD2. Trimming took 6 bases from V and 4 from J; bases not matched to a gene: 15. This CDR3 comprises 17 residues. CDR1 and CDR2 (germline): MNHNS, SASEGT. CDR3 sequence (DNA): TGTGCCAGCAGAAAGGACGGGGCGGGAGGTAGTGCAGATACGCAGTATTTT. The encoded protein is CASRKDGAGGSADTQYF.

J is TRBJ2-7 and V is TRBV5-1; maybe TRBD1 (8 bases). With 4 bases removed from V and 0 bases from J, the gap between germline ends came to 14 bases. The CDR3 contains 15 residues. Looked up from germline, CDR1 is SGHRS and CDR2 is YFSETQ. The CDR3, as DNA: TGCGCCAGCAGCAGGGAGGGACAGGCCTCCTACGAGCAGTACTTC. Its translation is CASSREGQASYEQYF.

In its sample, this clonotype was seen many times. A read error may account for a junction end that differs from germline. The J gene is TRBJ1-5, the V gene TRBV5-1; no reliable D call. The CDR3 has 13 amino acids. CDR1 is SGHRS and CDR2 is YFSETQ in the germline V gene. The CDR3 region is CASSLDGNQPQHF. CDR3 nucleotides: TGTGCCAGCAGTTTAGACGGGAATCAGCCCCAGCATTTT. Together with reference TRBV5-1 and TRBJ1-5, the CDR3 gives the full variable domain: KAGVTQTPRYLIKTRGQQVTLSCSPISGHRSVSWYQQTPGQGLQFLFEYFSETQRNKGNFPGRFSGRQFSNSRSEMNVSTLELGDSALYLCASSLDGNQPQHFGDGTRLSIL.

This clonotype was seen at least ten times. V and J are TRBV27 and TRBJ1-1; D gene uncertain. Trimming shortened V by 4 bases and J by 0 bases, and 15 bases separated the two germline ends. The CDR3 has 16 amino acids. The germline V gene has CDR1 MNHEY and CDR2 SMNVEV (reference sequence). This CDR3 is CASSSYRQFMNTEAFF. The CDR3 DNA reads TGTGCCAGCAGTTCGTACCGGCAATTTATGAACACTGAAGCTTTCTTT.

This clonotype is a singleton in its sample. A far more abundant clone sits one base away, making this likely a read error. This rearrangement joins TRBV6-2 or TRBV6-3 to TRBJ2-3; 10 bases map to TRBD2. The DNA end is a closer match to TRBJ2-1, so the J assignment may be wrong. The CDR3 has 16 amino acids. Germline values: CDR1 MNHEY, CDR2 SVGEGT. CDR3 DNA sequence: TGTGCCAGCAGGGCGCTAGCGGGAGCTCACTTCGATGAGCAGTTCTTC. Its protein is CASRALAGAHFDEQFF.

The chain is built from TRBV15 and TRBJ2-4; maybe TRBD1 (6 bases). The CDR3 has 17 amino acids. The V end lost 0 bases, the J end lost 0 bases, and 12 bases lay between the germline ends. Germline loops: CDR1 LNHNV, CDR2 YYDKDF (reference sequence). The CDR3 nucleotides read TGTGCCACCAGCAGAGACCAGGGGTCTTCAGCCAAAAACATTCAGTACTTC. It is translated as CATSRDQGSSAKNIQYF.

This clonotype has just a few counts. The CDR3 loop reads CSATQLGIYNEQFF. The CDR3, as DNA: TGCAGTGCTACCCAATTGGGTATCTACAATGAGCAGTTCTTC. The chain links TRBV20-1 to TRBJ2-1; D is uncertain. The CDR3 extends over 14 amino acids. Germline V gene lookup returns CDR1 DFQATT and CDR2 SNEGSKA (reference sequence). V shed 4 bases and J shed 3 bases, with 13 bases lying between them.

This clonotype was found a few times. This chain uses TRBV19 with TRBJ2-7; D is possibly TRBD1 (6 bases). Trimming took 5 bases from V and 7 from J, leaving 24 bases between them. CDR1 and CDR2 (germline): LNHDA, SQIVND (reference sequence). The CDR3 is made up of 16 amino acids. CDR3 sequence: CASSPRKGDEGLEQYF. CDR3 nucleotide sequence: TGTGCCAGTAGTCCCCGGAAGGGGGATGAGGGGCTTGAGCAGTACTTC.

The chain carries TRBV13 and TRBJ1-4; possibly TRBD1 for D (5 bases). The CDR3 spans 17 residues. CDR1 and CDR2 from the germline V gene are PRHDT and FYEKMQ (reference sequence). Trimming left V 5 bases short and J 10 bases short, with 26 bases between. This chain's CDR3 is CASSQTPRTRVRGKLFF. The CDR3, as DNA: TGTGCCAGCAGCCAAACTCCCCGGACAAGGGTCCGTGGAAAACTGTTTTTT.

A note on this clonotype: A much larger clone differs from this one at a single base, so this may be a read error. The chain couples TRBV20-1 to TRBJ2-7; D might be TRBD1 or TRBD2, each matching 5 bases. V lost 0 bases, J lost 0 bases, and 9 bases lay in between. This CDR3 region has 14 residues. Germline V gives CDR1 DFQATT, CDR2 SNEGSKA (reference sequence). The CDR3 loop reads CSARDAGSSYEQYF. In DNA form, the CDR3 reads TGCAGTGCTAGAGATGCAGGGAGCTCCTACGAGCAGTACTTC.

This clonotype was observed a handful of times. The rearrangement links TRBV15 to TRBJ1-5, with no clear D. Trimming stripped 4 bases from V and 5 bases from J, with 9 bases between. CDR3 length: 13 amino acids. The V gene's germline CDR1 is LNHNV and CDR2 YYDKDF (reference sequence). Written as DNA, the CDR3 is TGTGCCACCAGCACCGGCCGGTATCAGCCCCAGCATTTT. It encodes CATSTGRYQPQHF.

Ten or more counts support this clonotype. This rearrangement joins TRBV6-2 or TRBV6-3 to TRBJ2-1; D perhaps matches TRBD1 (5 bases). CDR1 is MNHEY and CDR2 is SVGEGT in the germline V gene. CDR3 length equals 13 residues. The V and J ends lost 2 bases and 7 bases respectively, with 9 bases between them. In nucleotides, the CDR3 is TGTGCCAGCAGTTACGACAGCCTTAATGAGCAGTTCTTC. Protein: CASSYDSLNEQFF.

This clonotype came up a few times. This rearrangement joins TRBV29-1 to TRBJ1-1; D is uncertain. Germline CDR1 is SQVTM and CDR2 is ANQGSEA. This CDR3 has 12 residues. With 5 bases removed from V and 0 bases from J, the gap between germline ends came to 7 bases. The chain's CDR3 is CSVSGLNTEAFF. The CDR3 DNA reads TGCAGCGTTTCAGGCTTGAACACTGAAGCTTTCTTT. Complete variable domain (other parts from reference TRBV29-1 and TRBJ1-1): SAVISQKPSRDICQRGTSLTIQCQVDSQVTMMFWYRQQPGQSLTLIATANQGSEATYESGFVIDKFPISRPNLTFSTLTVSNMSPEDSSIYLCSVSGLNTEAFFGQGTRLTVV.

In its sample, this clonotype was seen once. The chain has TRBV7-9 and TRBJ2-3, with D perhaps TRBD1 (5 bases). The CDR3 is 16 residues long. V lost 1 base and J lost 4, with 15 bases in between. In germline, CDR1 is SEHNR, CDR2 FQNEAQ (reference sequence). Written as DNA, the CDR3 is TGTGCCAGCAGCTTAGGACAGACAGTAGCAGCAGATACGCAGTATTTT. Translation: CASSLGQTVAADTQYF.

J is TRBJ2-1 and V is TRBV5-5; D may be TRBD1 (5 bases). The V end lost 5 bases, the J end lost 0 bases, and 12 bases lay between the germline ends. Germline V lookup: CDR1 SGHKS, CDR2 YYEKEE (reference sequence). The CDR3 length is 15 residues. The CDR3 protein is CASSSGPSSYNEQFF. The CDR3 DNA is TGTGCCAGCAGTTCAGGGCCGAGCTCCTACAATGAGCAGTTCTTC.

V usage is TRBV10-3 and J usage is TRBJ2-7; 8 bases fit TRBD1. This CDR3 contains 15 residues. From germline, CDR1 is ENHRY and CDR2 SYGVKD. V was clipped by 3 bases and J by 0 bases; unmatched bases: 4. The CDR3 nucleotides read TGTGCCATCAGTGATCCCGACAGGGGCTCCTACGAGCAGTACTTC. Translation: CAISDPDRGSYEQYF.

V usage is TRBV28 and J usage is TRBJ2-7, with D maybe TRBD1 (6 bases). V dropped 7 bases and J dropped 7 bases, with 23 bases sitting between them. The V gene's germline CDR1 is MDHEN and CDR2 SYDVKM. The length of the CDR3 is 15 residues. CDR3 coding DNA: TGTGCCAGCACGACAGGCCGACCCCCCGAAAGGGAGCAGTACTTC. It encodes CASTTGRPPEREQYF.

The table lists this clonotype with many counts. The chain recombines TRBV6-1 with TRBJ2-7; D is unclear. Germline values: CDR1 MNHNS, CDR2 SASEGT. There are 13 residues in the CDR3. Trimming removed 3 bases from V and 2 bases from J, with 8 bases in between. In DNA form, the CDR3 reads TGTGCCAGCAGTGACGGGTACACCTACGAGCAGTACTTC. Amino acid sequence: CASSDGYTYEQYF.

Regarding this clonotype: The junction departs from the called germline gene at one end, perhaps through a read error. The rearrangement joins TRBV4-1 to TRBJ1-2, with D perhaps matching TRBD1 (5 bases). The CDR3 is made up of 15 amino acids. Germline CDR1 and CDR2: MGHRA and YSYEKL. In DNA form, the CDR3 reads TGTGCCAGCAGCCAAGATGCCCAGGGCCACCTTGGCTACACCTTC. As protein: CASSQDAQGHLGYTF.

The table lists this clonotype with many counts. This chain uses TRBV2 with TRBJ2-3; 9 nucleotides match TRBD2. With 9 bases clipped from V and 6 bases from J, the junction kept 10 bases outside the gene matches. The CDR3 is 14 amino acids. In germline, CDR1 is SNHLY, CDR2 FYNNEI. For the CDR3, the DNA is TGTGCCAGTGACTTTAGCGGGAGAGGGGATACGCAGTATTTT. This codes for CASDFSGRGDTQYF.

This clonotype was counted at least ten times. This chain uses TRBV12-3 or TRBV12-4 with TRBJ1-5; a possible D gene is TRBD1 (5 bases). The V end was cut by 0 bases, the J end by 2 bases, with 5 bases between. CDR3 length: 14 amino acids. CDR3 DNA: TGTGCCAGCAGTTTAGCGGGACGCAATCAGCCCCAGCATTTT. Its protein is CASSLAGRNQPQHF.

This clonotype came up many times. V usage is TRBV27 and J usage is TRBJ1-1; the match to TRBD1 covers 7 bases. Trimming removed 3 bases from V and 0 bases from J; junction bases left unmatched: 10. The CDR3 length is 17 residues. Germline lookup yields CDR1 MNHEY and CDR2 SMNVEV (reference sequence). This CDR3 reads CASSLVQPQGVNTEAFF. For the CDR3, the DNA is TGTGCCAGCAGTTTGGTACAGCCCCAGGGGGTGAACACTGAAGCTTTCTTT.

The chain recombines TRBV20-1 with TRBJ1-1; 9 nucleotides match TRBD1. The junction had 2 bases not matched to a gene; V was cut back by 3 bases and J by 3 bases. Per germline, CDR1 DFQATT and CDR2 SNEGSKA (reference sequence). The CDR3 runs to 13 residues. CDR3 loop: CSARWTGDTEAFF. CDR3 in DNA: TGCAGTGCTAGGTGGACAGGGGACACTGAAGCTTTCTTT.

This clonotype was recorded a few times. The rearrangement joins TRBV7-9 to TRBJ2-7, with D tentatively TRBD2 (6 bases). Trimming took 1 base from V and 2 from J, leaving 15 bases between them. CDR1 SEHNR and CDR2 FQNEAQ come from the germline V gene (reference sequence). This CDR3 comprises 16 residues. CDR3 nucleotides: TGTGCCAGCAGCTTAGAGCATAGCGGACCTACCTACGAGCAGTACTTC. It encodes CASSLEHSGPTYEQYF. The full variable domain, in which reference TRBV7-9 and TRBJ2-7 provide the parts outside the CDR3, is DTGVSQNPRHKITKRGQNVTFRCDPISEHNRLYWYRQTLGQGPEFLTYFQNEAQLEKSRLLSDRFSAERPKGSFSTLEIQRTEQGDSAMYLCASSLEHSGPTYEQYFGPGTRLTVT.

This sequence joins TRBV7-9 and TRBJ2-6, with D uncertain. Between the trimmed V and J ends, which lost 5 bases and 2 bases, there was a span of 25 bases. This CDR3 has 20 residues. CDR1 SEHNR and CDR2 FQNEAQ come from the germline V gene (reference sequence). CDR3 residues: CASSPRGASIPATGANVLTF. The DNA for the CDR3 is TGTGCCAGCAGCCCGAGAGGAGCGAGCATACCTGCTACTGGGGCCAACGTCCTGACTTTC.